The rows below give T cell receptor beta chains drawn from one sample of a study of T cell responses to AZD1222 COVID-19 vaccine. Data came from immunoSEQ multiplex PCR; TCRdb stores just in-frame clones and leaves some out. The table shows 56,000 or so clones, with over 70% occurring only once. The source was peripheral blood, collected 28 days after the second AZD1222 dose. These receptors were obtained from an adult who received the AZD1222 COVID-19 vaccine. Both conserved end residues are part of each CDR3. D genes are given only for firm matches. Only some rows state a clone size, as once, few, many or a class for expanded clones.

NA,TRBV2,NA,TRBJ2-7,CASSSGPAHF,TGTGCCAGCAGTTCGGGCCCGGCACACTTC
NA,TRBV29-1,NA,TRBJ2-3,CSVEVRSDTQYF,TGCAGCGTTGAGGTCAGGTCAGATACGCAGTATTTT
NA,TRBV3-1/TRBV3-2,NA,TRBJ2-3,CASSQGGSRGDTQYF,TGTGCCAGCAGCCAAGGGGGTTCAAGAGGGGATACGCAGTATTTT
NA,TRBV15,NA,TRBJ1-2,CATSSFRGTVNNYGYTF,TGTGCCACCAGCAGTTTCAGGGGCACCGTAAATAACTATGGCTACACCTTC
NA,TRBV15,NA,TRBJ2-2,CATSTPWNTGELFF,TGTGCCACCAGCACTCCGTGGAACACCGGGGAGCTGTTTTTT
NA,TRBV5-1,NA,TRBJ2-3,CASREGSTDTQYF,TGCGCCAGCAGGGAAGGGAGCACAGATACGCAGTATTTT
NA,TRBV11-2,NA,TRBJ1-1,CASSFGEWGTEAFF,TGTGCCAGCAGCTTTGGGGAATGGGGCACTGAAGCTTTCTTT
TRBD1,TRBV3-1/TRBV3-2,NA,TRBJ2-1,CASSPWTGENEQFF,TGTGCCAGCAGCCCTTGGACAGGGGAGAATGAGCAGTTCTTC
TRBD2,TRBV19,NA,TRBJ2-2,CASRDPERETHTGELFF,TGTGCCAGTAGAGACCCGGAGCGGGAGACCCACACCGGGGAGCTGTTTTTT
TRBD2,TRBV14,NA,TRBJ2-2,CASSADGLALNTGELFF,TGTGCCAGCAGCGCTGACGGACTAGCGCTGAACACCGGGGAGCTGTTTTTT
TRBD1,TRBV19,NA,TRBJ2-7,CASSPDRGMVKQYF,TGTGCCAGTAGTCCGGACAGGGGAATGGTTAAGCAGTACTTC
NA,TRBV19,once,TRBJ1-1,CASSIEGPGLNTEAFF,TGTGCCAGTAGTATAGAGGGGCCGGGGTTGAACACTGAAGCTTTCTTT
NA,TRBV2,NA,TRBJ1-6,CASSPTGTGFSPLHF,TGTGCCAGCAGCCCGACAGGAACCGGGTTTTCACCCCTCCACTTT
NA,TRBV11-3,NA,TRBJ2-2,CASSLDPAGELFF,TGTGCCAGCAGCTTAGATCCCGCCGGGGAGCTGTTTTTT
TRBD1,TRBV6-5,NA,TRBJ1-1,CASSYQGQANTEAFF,TGTGCCAGCAGTTACCAGGGACAGGCGAACACTGAAGCTTTCTTT
NA,TRBV6-1,NA,TRBJ1-5,CASSEASGNQPQHF,TGTGCCAGCAGTGAAGCGTCAGGTAATCAGCCCCAGCATTTT
NA,TRBV28,few,TRBJ2-5,CASSLPDPARETQYF,TGTGCCAGCAGTCTCCCGGACCCTGCTCGGGAGACCCAGTACTTC
TRBD1,TRBV5-3,few,TRBJ1-4,CARSCRTGGDEKLFF,TGTGCCAGAAGCTGCCGGACAGGGGGGGATGAAAAACTGTTTTTT
NA,TRBV3-1/TRBV3-2,NA,TRBJ1-1,CASSYGRETEAFF,TGTGCCAGCAGCTATGGCAGGGAAACTGAAGCTTTCTTT
TRBD1,TRBV24-1,NA,TRBJ2-1,CATSDTGVGDRGSYNEQFF,TGTGCCACCAGTGACACGGGGGTTGGGGACAGGGGGTCTTACAATGAGCAGTTCTTC
TRBD2,TRBV6-2/TRBV6-3,NA,TRBJ2-1,CASSYSGTSGVYNEQFF,TGTGCCAGCAGTTACTCAGGGACTAGCGGGGTCTACAATGAGCAGTTCTTC
NA,TRBV7-2,NA,TRBJ2-1,CASGIIDYNEQFF,TGTGCCAGCGGGATAATTGATTACAATGAGCAGTTCTTC
NA,TRBV3-1/TRBV3-2,NA,TRBJ1-6,CASSQESQGRNSPLHF,TGTGCCAGCAGCCAAGAGTCGCAGGGCCGGAATTCACCCCTCCACTTT
TRBD2,TRBV10-2,NA,TRBJ2-7,CASRGTSGSYEQYF,TGCGCCAGCAGGGGGACTAGCGGGAGTTACGAGCAGTACTTC
TRBD2,TRBV12-5,NA,TRBJ2-1,CASAREGLPYNEQFF,TGTGCTAGTGCCCGGGAGGGACTACCCTACAATGAGCAGTTCTTC
TRBD2,TRBV25-1,NA,TRBJ2-5,CASSGAGKETQYF,TGTGCCAGCAGTGGAGCGGGAAAAGAGACCCAGTACTTC
NA,TRBV6-2/TRBV6-3,NA,TRBJ2-3,CASSYPASSSTDTQYF,TGTGCCAGCAGTTACCCAGCTAGCAGCAGCACAGATACGCAGTATTTT
TRBD2,TRBV6-5,NA,TRBJ2-5,CASKAGGLPETQYF,TGTGCCAGCAAAGCGGGGGGCCTCCCGGAGACCCAGTACTTC
NA,TRBV28,once,TRBJ1-1,CASTRGGRTEAFF,TGTGCCAGCACCCGTGGGGGGCGTACTGAAGCTTTCTTT